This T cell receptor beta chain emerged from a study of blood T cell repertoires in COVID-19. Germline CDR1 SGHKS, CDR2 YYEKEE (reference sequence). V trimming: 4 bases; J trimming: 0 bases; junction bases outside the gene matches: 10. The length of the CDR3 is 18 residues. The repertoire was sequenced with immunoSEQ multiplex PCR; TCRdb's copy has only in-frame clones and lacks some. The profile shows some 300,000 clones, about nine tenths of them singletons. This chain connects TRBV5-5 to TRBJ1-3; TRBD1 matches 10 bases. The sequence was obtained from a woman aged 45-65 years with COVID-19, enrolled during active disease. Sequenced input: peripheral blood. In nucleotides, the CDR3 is TGTGCCAGCAGCCCCGGGACAGGGGCCTTCCTCTCTGGAAACACCATATATTTT. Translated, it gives CASSPGTGAFLSGNTIYF.